Shown below are 6 T cell receptor beta chains from a single sample sequenced in a study of early stage breast cancer tumors. Produced via immunoSEQ multiplex PCR; TCRdb's table is partial and in-frame only. The top ten clones hold around 4.9% of a sample with around 14,000 clones, approximately 84% of them seen once. Sequenced input: normal breast tissue next to the tumor. The receptor set was obtained from a person in their twenties or thirties with breast cancer.

The V and J genes are TRBV5-1 and TRBJ1-2, with D unresolved. With 0 bases removed from V and 0 bases from J, the gap between germline ends came to 9 bases. Per the germline V gene, CDR1 is SGHRS and CDR2 is YFSETQ. This CDR3 is built from 15 residues. The CDR3 DNA reads TGCGCCAGCAGCTTGGCCCCAGAAACTAACTATGGCTACACCTTC. Translation gives CASSLAPETNYGYTF.

The table lists this clone with a count of one. The chain recombines TRBV5-1 with TRBJ2-1; the D gene is possibly TRBD2 (6 bases). The V end lost 1 base, the J end lost 12 bases, and 20 bases lay between the germline ends. Germline CDR1 is SGHRS and CDR2 is YFSETQ. This CDR3 is 15 amino acids long. The CDR3 DNA reads TGCGCCAGCAGCTTGAGCGGCGGAGGGCCGAGGGGGCAGTTCTTC. Its translation: CASSLSGGGPRGQFF.

The V and J genes are TRBV2 and TRBJ2-2, with a weak D call TRBD2 (6 bases). The CDR3 sequence is 13 residues long. In germline, CDR1 is SNHLY, CDR2 FYNNEI. V shed 6 bases and J shed 4 bases, with 9 bases lying between them. CDR3 nucleotide sequence: TGTGCCAGCAGGGGGGACTCCACCGGGGAGCTGTTTTTT. Amino acids: CASRGDSTGELFF.

This sequence joins TRBV28 and TRBJ1-1; D gene uncertain. CDR1 is MDHEN and CDR2 is SYDVKM in the germline V gene. Trimming took 5 bases from V and 11 from J, leaving 15 bases between them. The CDR3 is 12 residues long. CDR3 coding DNA: TGTGCCAGCAGTCCCCGGAGGTGGGAGGCTTTCTTT. It is translated as CASSPRRWEAFF.

The chain links TRBV4-2 to TRBJ2-1; D is unclear. The germline V gene encodes CDR1 LGHNA and CDR2 YNFKEQ. CDR3 length equals 12 residues. Trimming left V 0 bases short and J 9 bases short, with 6 bases between. This CDR3 reads CASSQETSEQFF. CDR3 nucleotide sequence: TGTGCCAGCAGCCAAGAGACGAGTGAGCAGTTCTTC.

The chain is built from TRBV12-5 and TRBJ1-1, with TRBD1 matching over 7 bases. The ends lost 2 bases at V and 2 bases at J; junction bases unmatched: 11. Germline CDR1 LGHNT, CDR2 FRNRAP. The CDR3 extends over 17 amino acids. The CDR3 loop is CASGLTSTGTENTEAFF. The CDR3 DNA is TGTGCTAGTGGTTTGACAAGTACCGGGACAGAAAACACTGAAGCTTTCTTT.